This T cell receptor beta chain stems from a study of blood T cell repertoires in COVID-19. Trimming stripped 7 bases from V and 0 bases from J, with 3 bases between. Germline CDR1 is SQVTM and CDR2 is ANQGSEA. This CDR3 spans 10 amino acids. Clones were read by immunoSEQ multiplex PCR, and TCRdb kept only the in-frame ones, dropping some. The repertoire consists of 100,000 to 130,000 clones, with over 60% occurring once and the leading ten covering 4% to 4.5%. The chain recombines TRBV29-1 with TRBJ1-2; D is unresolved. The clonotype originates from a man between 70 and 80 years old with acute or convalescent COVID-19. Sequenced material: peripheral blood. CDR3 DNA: TGCAGCGCCTCTAACTATGGCTACACCTTC. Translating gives CSASNYGYTF.